These 8 T cell receptor beta chains were sequenced from one sample in a study of blood T cell repertoires in COVID-19. Clones were read by immunoSEQ multiplex PCR, and TCRdb kept only the in-frame ones, dropping some. The repertoire includes more than 90,000 clones, roughly nine tenths of them detected once, and roughly a sixth sits in the top ten. The sequenced sample was peripheral blood. Receptors were obtained from a middle-aged man with acute or convalescent COVID-19.

The chain couples TRBV5-4 to TRBJ2-7, with TRBD1 as a possible D gene (7 bases). V lost 4 bases, J lost 3 bases, and 11 bases lay in between. Per the germline V gene, CDR1 is SGHNT and CDR2 is YYREEE (reference sequence). The CDR3 is 13 amino acids. CDR3 DNA: TGTGCCAGCAGCAACAGGGGAGGCTACGAGCAGTACTTC. Translation: CASSNRGGYEQYF.

V gene TRBV4-1 combines with J gene TRBJ2-5; unclear D gene. The germline CDR1 and CDR2 sequences are MGHRA and YSYEKL. The length of the CDR3 is 14 residues. Trimming cost V 1 base and J 5 bases, with 11 bases left between them. The CDR3 DNA sequence: TGCGCCAGCAGCCAAGCTGTATCGGTGGAGACCCAGTACTTC. This encodes CASSQAVSVETQYF.

The chain joins TRBV2 to TRBJ2-7, with a tentative D call TRBD2 (6 bases). Germline V lookup: CDR1 SNHLY, CDR2 FYNNEI. Between the trimmed V and J ends, which lost 3 bases and 5 bases, there was a span of 14 bases. There are 14 residues in the CDR3. DNA for the CDR3: TGTGCCAGCAGTGAGGTAGGAGGGGCCCACGAGCAGTACTTC. Residues: CASSEVGGAHEQYF. Complete variable domain (other parts from reference TRBV2 and TRBJ2-7): EPEVTQTPSHQVTQMGQEVILRCVPISNHLYFYWYRQILGQKVEFLVSFYNNEISEKSEIFDDQFSVERPDGSNFTLKIRSTKLEDSAMYFCASSEVGGAHEQYFGPGTRLTVT.

The gene calls are TRBV15 and TRBJ2-7; 12 positions agree with TRBD2. Germline V gene data show CDR1 as LNHNV and CDR2 as YYDKDF (reference sequence). The junction had 6 bases not matched to a gene; V was cut back by 0 bases and J by 6 bases. This CDR3 region has 16 residues. This CDR3 reads CATSRERTSGVGEQYF. CDR3 sequence (DNA): TGTGCCACCAGCAGAGAGAGGACTAGCGGGGTCGGCGAGCAGTACTTC.

This rearrangement joins TRBV15 to TRBJ1-5, with a weak D call TRBD1 (6 bases). The CDR3 runs to 17 residues. V was pared by 5 bases and J by 1 base, with 18 bases between. Germline CDR1 is LNHNV and CDR2 is YYDKDF (reference sequence). This CDR3 is CATSRSRGSRSNQPQHF. In nucleotides, the CDR3 is TGTGCCACCAGCCGTAGCAGGGGAAGTAGGAGCAATCAGCCCCAGCATTTT.

The chain couples TRBV19 to TRBJ1-5; maybe TRBD1 (5 bases). The V end lost 2 bases, the J end lost 2 bases, and 10 bases lay between the germline ends. The CDR3 runs 15 residues. Germline V gene data show CDR1 as LNHDA and CDR2 as SQIVND (reference sequence). The DNA of the CDR3 is TGTGCCAGTAGTATACAGGGTTTTGGCAATCAGCCCCAGCATTTT. Protein: CASSIQGFGNQPQHF.

This sequence joins TRBV19 and TRBJ2-1, with D uncertain. From germline, CDR1 is LNHDA and CDR2 SQIVND (reference sequence). The V end lost 0 bases, the J end lost 0 bases, and 9 bases lay between the germline ends. The CDR3 is 16 residues long. This CDR3 reads CASSIESASSYNEQFF. In nucleotides, the CDR3 is TGTGCCAGTAGTATAGAATCTGCGAGCTCCTACAATGAGCAGTTCTTC. Combining the CDR3 with reference TRBV19 and TRBJ2-1 gives the whole variable domain DGGITQSPKYLFRKEGQNVTLSCEQNLNHDAMYWYRQDPGQGLRLIYYSQIVNDFQKGDIAEGYSVSREKKESFPLTVTSAQKNPTAFYLCASSIESASSYNEQFFGPGTRLTVL.

In regard to this clone: Compared with germline, one end of the junction differs, possibly owing to a read error. V usage is TRBV15 and J usage is TRBJ1-2, with TRBD1 matching 8 bases. The CDR3 contains 13 residues. Germline V CDR1 and CDR2: LNHNV, YYDKDF (reference sequence). This chain's CDR3 is CVTSPDRVQGYTF. CDR3 DNA: TGTGTCACCAGCCCGGACAGGGTCCAGGGCTACACCTTC.